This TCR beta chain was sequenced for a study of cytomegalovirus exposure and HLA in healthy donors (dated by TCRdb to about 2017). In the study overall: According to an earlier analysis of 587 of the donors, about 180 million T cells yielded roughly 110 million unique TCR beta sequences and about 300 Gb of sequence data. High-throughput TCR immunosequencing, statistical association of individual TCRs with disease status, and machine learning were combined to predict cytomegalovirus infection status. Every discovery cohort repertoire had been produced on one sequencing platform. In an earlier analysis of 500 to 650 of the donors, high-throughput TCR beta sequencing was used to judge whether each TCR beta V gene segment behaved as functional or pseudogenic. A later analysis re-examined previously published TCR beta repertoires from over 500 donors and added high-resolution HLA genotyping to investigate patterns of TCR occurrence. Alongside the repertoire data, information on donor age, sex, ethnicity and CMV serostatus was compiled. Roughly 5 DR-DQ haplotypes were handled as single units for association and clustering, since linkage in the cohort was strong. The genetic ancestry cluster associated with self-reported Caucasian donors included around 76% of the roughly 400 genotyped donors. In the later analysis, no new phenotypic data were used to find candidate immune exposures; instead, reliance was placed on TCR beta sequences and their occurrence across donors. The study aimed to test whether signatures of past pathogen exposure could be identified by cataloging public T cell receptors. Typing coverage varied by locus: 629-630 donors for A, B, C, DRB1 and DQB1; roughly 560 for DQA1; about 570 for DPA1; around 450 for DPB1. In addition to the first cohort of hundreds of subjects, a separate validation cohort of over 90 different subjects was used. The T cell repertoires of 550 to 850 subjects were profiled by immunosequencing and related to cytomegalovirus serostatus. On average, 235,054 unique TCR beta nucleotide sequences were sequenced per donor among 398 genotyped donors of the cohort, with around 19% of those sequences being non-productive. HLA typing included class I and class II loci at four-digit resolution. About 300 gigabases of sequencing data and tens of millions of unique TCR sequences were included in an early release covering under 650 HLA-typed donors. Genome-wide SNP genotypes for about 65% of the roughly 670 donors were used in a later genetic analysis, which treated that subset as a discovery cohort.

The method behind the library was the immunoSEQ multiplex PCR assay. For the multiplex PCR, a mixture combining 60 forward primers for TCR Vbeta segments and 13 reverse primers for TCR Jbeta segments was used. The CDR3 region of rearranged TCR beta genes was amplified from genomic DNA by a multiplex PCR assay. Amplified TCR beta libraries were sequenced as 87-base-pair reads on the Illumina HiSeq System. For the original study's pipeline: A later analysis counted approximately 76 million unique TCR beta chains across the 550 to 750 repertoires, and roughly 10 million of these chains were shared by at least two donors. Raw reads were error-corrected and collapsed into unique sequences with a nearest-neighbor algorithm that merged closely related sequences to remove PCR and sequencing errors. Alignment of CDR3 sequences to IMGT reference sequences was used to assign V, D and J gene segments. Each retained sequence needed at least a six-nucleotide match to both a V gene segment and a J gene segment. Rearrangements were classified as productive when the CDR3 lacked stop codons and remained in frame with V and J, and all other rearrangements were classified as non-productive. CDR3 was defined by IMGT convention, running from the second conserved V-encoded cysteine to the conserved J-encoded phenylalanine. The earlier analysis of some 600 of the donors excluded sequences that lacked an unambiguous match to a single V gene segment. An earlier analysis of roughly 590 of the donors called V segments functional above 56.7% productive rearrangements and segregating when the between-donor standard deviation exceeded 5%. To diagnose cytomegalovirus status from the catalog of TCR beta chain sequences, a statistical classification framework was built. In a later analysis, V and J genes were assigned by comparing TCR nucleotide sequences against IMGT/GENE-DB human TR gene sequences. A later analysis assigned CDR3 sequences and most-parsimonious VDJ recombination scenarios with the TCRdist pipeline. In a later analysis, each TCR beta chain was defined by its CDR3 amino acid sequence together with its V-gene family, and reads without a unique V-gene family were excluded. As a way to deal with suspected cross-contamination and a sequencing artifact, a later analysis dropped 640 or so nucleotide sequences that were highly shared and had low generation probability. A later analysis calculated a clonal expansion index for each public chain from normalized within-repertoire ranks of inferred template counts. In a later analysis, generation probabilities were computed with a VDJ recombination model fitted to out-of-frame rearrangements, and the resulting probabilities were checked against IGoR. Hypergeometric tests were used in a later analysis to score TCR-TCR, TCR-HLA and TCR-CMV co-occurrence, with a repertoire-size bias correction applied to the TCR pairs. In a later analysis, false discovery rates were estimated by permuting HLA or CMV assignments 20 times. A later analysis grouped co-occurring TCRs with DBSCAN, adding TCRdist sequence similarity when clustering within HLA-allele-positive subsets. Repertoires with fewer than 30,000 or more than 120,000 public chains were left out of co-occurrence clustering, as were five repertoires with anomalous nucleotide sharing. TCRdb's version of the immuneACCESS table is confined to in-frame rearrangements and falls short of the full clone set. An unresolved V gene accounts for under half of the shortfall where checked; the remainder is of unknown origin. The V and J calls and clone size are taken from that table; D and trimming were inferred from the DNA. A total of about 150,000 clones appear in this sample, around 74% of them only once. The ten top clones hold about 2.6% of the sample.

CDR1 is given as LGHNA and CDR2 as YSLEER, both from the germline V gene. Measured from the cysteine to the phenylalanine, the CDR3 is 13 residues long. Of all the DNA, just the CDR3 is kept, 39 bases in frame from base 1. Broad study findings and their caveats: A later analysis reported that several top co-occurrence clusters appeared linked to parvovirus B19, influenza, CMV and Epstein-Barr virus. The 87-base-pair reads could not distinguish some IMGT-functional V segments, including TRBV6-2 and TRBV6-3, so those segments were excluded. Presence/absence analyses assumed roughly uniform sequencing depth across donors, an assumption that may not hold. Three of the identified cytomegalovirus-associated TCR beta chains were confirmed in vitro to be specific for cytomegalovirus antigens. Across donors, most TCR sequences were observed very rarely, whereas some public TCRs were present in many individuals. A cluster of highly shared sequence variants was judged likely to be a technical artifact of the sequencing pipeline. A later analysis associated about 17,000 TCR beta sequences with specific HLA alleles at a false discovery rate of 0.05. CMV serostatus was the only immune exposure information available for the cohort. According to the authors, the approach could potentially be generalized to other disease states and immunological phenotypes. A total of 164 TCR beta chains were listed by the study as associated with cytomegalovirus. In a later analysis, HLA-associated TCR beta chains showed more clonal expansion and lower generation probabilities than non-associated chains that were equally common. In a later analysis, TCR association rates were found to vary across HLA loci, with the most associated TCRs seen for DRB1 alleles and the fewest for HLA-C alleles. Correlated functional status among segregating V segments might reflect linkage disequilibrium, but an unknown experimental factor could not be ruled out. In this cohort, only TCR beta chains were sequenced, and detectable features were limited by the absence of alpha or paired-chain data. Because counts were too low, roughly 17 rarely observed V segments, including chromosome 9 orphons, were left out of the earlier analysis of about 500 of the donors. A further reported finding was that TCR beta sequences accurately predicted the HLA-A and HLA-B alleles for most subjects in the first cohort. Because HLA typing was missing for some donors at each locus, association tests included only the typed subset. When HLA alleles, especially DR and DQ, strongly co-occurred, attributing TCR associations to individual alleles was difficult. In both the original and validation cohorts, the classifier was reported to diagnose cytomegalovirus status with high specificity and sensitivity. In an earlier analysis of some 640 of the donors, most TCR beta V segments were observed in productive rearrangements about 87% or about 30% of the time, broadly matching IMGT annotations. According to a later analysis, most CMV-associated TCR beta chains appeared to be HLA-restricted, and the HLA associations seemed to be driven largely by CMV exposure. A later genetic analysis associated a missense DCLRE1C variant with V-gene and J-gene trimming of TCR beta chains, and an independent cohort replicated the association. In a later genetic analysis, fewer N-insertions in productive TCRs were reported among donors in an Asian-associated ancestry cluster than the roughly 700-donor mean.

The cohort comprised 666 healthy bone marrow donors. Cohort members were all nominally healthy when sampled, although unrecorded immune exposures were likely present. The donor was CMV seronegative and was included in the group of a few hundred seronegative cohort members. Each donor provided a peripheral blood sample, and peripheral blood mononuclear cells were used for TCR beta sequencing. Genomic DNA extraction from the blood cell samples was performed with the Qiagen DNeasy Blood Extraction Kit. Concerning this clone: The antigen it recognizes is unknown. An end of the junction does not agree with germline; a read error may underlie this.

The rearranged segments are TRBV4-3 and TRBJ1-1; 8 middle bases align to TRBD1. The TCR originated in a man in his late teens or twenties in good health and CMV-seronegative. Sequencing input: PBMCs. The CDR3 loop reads CASSQDRGQGARF. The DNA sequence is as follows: TGCGCCAGCAGCCAAGATAGGGGCCAGGGGGCGCGTTTT.